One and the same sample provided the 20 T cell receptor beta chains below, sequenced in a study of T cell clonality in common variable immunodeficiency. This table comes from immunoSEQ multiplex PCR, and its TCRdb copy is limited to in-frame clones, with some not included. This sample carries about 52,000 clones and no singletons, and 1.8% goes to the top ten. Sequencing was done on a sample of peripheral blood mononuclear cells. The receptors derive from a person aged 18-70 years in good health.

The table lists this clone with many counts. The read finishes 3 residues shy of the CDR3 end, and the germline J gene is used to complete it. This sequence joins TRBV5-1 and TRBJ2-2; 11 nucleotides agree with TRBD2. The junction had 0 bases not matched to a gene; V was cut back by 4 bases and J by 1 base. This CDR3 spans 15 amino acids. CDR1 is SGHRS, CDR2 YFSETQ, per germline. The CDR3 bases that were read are TGCGCCAGCAGCACTAGCGGGAGGAACACCGGGGAG. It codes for CASSTSGRNTGE. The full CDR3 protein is CASSTSGRNTGELFF.

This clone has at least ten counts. CDR3 DNA (partial): TGTGCCAGCAGGGATGACAGGGGGATGAACACTGAA. This translates into CASRDDRGMNTE. The full CDR3 sequence reads CASRDDRGMNTEAFF. The chain carries TRBV13 and TRBJ1-1; 9 bases are a match to TRBD1. The read ends 3 residues before the CDR3 terminus; that terminus is restored from the germline J gene. Looked up from germline, CDR1 is PRHDT and CDR2 is FYEKMQ (reference sequence). With 6 bases clipped from V and 0 bases from J, the junction kept 5 bases outside the gene matches. The CDR3 has 15 amino acids.

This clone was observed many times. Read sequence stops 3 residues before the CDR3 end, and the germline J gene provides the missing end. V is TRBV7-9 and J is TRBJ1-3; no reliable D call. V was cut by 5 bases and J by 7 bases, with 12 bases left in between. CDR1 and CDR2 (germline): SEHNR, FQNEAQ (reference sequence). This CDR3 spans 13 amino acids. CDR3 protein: CASSASGLNTIYF. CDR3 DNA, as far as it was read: TGTGCCAGCAGCGCAAGTGGACTGAACACC.

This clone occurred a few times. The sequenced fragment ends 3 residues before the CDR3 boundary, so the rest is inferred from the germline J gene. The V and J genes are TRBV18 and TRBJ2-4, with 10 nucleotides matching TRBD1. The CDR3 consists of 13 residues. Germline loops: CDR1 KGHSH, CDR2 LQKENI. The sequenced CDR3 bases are TGTGCCAGCTCACTAGGGACAGGGGATGGT. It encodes CASSLGTGDG. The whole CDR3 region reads CASSLGTGDGQYF.

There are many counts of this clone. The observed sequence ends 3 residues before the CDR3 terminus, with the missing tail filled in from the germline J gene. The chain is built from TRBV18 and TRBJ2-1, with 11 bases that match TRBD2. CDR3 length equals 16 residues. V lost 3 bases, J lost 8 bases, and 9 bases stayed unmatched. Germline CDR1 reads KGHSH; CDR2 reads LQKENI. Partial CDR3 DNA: TGTGCCAGCTCACCCTCTCGACTAGCGGGAAGTTATGAG. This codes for CASSPSRLAGSYE. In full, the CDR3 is CASSPSRLAGSYEQFF.

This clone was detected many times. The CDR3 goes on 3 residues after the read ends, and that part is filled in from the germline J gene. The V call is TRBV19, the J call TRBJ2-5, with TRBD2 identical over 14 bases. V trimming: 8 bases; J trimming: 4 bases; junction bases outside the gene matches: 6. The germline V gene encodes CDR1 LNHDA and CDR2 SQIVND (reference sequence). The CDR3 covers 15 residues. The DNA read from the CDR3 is TGTGCCAGTGGAGGACTAGCGGGGGGAGGAGAGACC. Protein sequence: CASGGLAGGGET. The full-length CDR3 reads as CASGGLAGGGETQYF.

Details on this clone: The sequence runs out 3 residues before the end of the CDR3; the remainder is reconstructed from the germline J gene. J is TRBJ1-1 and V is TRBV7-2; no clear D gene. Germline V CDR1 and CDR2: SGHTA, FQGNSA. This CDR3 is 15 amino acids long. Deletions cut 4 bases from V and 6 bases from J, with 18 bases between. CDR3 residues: CASSSKLVQVAEAFF. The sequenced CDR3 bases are TGTGCCAGCAGCTCGAAACTCGTTCAGGTAGCTGAA. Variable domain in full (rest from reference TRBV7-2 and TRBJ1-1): GAGVSQSPSNKVTEKGKDVELRCDPISGHTALYWYRQSLGQGLEFLIYFQGNSAPDKSGLPSDRFSAERTGGSVSTLTIQRTQQEDSAVYLCASSSKLVQVAEAFFGQGTRLTVV.

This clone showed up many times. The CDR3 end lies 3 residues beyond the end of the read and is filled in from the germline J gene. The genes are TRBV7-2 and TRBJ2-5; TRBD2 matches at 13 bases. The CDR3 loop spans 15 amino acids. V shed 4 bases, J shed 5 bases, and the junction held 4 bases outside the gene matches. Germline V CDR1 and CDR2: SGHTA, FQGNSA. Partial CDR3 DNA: TGTGCCAGCAGCTCGGGACTAGCGGGATCGGAGACC. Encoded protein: CASSSGLAGSET. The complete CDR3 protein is CASSSGLAGSETQYF. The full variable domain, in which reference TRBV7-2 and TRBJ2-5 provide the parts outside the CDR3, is GAGVSQSPSNKVTEKGKDVELRCDPISGHTALYWYRQSLGQGLEFLIYFQGNSAPDKSGLPSDRFSAERTGGSVSTLTIQRTQQEDSAVYLCASSSGLAGSETQYFGPGTRLLVL.

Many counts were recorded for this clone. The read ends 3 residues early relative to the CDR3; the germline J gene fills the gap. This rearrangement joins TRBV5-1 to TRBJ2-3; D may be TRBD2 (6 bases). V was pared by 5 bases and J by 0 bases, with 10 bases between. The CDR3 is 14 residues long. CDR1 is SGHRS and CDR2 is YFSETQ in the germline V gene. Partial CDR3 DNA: TGCGCCAGCAGGCGGGGACCTAGCACAGATACG. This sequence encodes CASRRGPSTDT. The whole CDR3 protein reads CASRRGPSTDTQYF.

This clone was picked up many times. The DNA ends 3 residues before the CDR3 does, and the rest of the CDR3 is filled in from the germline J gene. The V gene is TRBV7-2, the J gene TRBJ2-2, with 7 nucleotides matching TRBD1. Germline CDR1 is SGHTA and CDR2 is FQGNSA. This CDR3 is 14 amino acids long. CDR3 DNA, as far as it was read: TGTGCCAGCAGCTCGGGACAGCAGAATGAAAAG. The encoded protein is CASSSGQQNEK. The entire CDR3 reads CASSSGQQNEKLFF.

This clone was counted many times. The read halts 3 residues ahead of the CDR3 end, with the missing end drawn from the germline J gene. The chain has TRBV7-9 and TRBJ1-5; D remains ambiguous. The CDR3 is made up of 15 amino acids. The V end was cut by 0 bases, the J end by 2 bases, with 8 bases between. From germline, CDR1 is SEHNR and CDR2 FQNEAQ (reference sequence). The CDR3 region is CASSLASVGNQPQHF. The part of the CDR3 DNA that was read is TGTGCCAGCAGCTTAGCCTCCGTTGGCAATCAGCCC.

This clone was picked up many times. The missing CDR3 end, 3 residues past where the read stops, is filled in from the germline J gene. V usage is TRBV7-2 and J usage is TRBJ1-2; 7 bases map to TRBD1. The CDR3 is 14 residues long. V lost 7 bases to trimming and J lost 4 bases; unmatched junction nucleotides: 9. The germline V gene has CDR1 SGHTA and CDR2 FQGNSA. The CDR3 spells CASTSGGGIYGYTF. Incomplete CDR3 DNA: TGTGCCAGCACGAGCGGAGGGGGCATCTATGGC.

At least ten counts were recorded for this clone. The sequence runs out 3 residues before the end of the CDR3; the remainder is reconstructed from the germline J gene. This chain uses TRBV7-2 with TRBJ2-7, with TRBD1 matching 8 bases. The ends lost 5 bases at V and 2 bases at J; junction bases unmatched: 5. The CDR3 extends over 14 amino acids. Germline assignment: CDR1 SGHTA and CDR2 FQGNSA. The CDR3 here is CASSQGQAPYEQYF. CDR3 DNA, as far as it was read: TGTGCCAGCAGCCAGGGACAGGCGCCCTACGAG.

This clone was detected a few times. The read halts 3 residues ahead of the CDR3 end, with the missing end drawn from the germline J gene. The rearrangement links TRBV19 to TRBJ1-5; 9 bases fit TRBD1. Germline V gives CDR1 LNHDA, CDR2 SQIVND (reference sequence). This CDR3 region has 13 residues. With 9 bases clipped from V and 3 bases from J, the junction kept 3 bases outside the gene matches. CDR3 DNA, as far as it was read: TGTGCCAGGGACAGGGGATACAATCAGCCC. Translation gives CARDRGYNQP. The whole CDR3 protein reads CARDRGYNQPQHF.

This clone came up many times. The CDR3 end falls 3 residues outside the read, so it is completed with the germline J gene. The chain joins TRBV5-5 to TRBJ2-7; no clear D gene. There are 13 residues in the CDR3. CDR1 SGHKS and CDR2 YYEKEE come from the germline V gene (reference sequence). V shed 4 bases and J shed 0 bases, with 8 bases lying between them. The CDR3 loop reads CASSLPSSYEQYF. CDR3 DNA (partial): TGTGCCAGCAGCCTACCTTCCTCCTACGAG.

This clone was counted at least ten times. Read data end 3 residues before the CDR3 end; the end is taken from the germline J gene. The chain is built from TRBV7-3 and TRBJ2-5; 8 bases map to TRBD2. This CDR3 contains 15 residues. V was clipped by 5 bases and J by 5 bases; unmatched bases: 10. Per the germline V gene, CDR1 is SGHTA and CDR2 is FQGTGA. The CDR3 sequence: CASSPTGTRVETQYF. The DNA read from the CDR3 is TGTGCCAGCAGCCCAACCGGGACTAGGGTCGAGACC.

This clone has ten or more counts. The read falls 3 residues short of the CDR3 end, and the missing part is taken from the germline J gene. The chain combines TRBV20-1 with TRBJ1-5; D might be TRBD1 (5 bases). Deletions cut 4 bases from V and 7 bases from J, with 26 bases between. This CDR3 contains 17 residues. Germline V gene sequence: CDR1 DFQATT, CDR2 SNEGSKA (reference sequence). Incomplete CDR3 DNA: TGCAGTGCTACTCCTCCAGGGAGAGGTGGCATAGGACAGCCC. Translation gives CSATPPGRGGIGQP. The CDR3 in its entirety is CSATPPGRGGIGQPQHF.

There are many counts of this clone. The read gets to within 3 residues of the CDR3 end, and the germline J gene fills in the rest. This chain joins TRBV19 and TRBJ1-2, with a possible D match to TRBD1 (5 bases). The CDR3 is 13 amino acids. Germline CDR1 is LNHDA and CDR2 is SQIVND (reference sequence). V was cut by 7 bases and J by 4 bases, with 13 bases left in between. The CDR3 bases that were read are TGTGCCAGTATTAAACAGGTTGGCTATGGC. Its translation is CASIKQVGYG. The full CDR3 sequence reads CASIKQVGYGYTF.

The CDR3 protein is CSATRTSGGNLSYNEQFF. The CDR3 bases that were read are TGCAGTGCCACACGGACTAGCGGGGGGAACCTCTCCTACAATGAG. The V gene is TRBV20-1, the J gene TRBJ2-1; 14 bases are shared with TRBD2. The CDR3 extends 3 residues past the end of the read, so its final part is completed from the germline J gene. V lost 6 bases, J lost 0 bases, and 10 bases stayed unmatched. Germline-derived CDR1 and CDR2 are DFQATT and SNEGSKA (reference sequence). The CDR3 has 18 amino acids.

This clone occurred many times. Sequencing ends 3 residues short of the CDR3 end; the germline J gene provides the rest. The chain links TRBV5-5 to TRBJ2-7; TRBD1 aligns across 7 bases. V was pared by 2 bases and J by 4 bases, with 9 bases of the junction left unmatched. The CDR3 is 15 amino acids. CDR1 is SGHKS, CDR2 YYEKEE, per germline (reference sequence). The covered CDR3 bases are TGTGCCAGCAGCTTATGGAGGACAGGATTTTACGAG. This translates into CASSLWRTGFYE. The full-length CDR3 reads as CASSLWRTGFYEQYF.